This TCR beta chain comes out of a study of CD8 T cells in Susac syndrome. Study information: Among the sequenced Susac syndrome patients, five or six had active disease while roughly eight were in remission. When their blood was taken, patients with Susac syndrome were therapy-naive, taking corticosteroids, or taking intravenous immunoglobulin alone.

In germline, CDR1 is ENHRY, CDR2 SYGVKD. Trimming took 0 bases from V and 2 from J, leaving 9 bases between them. This CDR3 comprises 15 residues. RNA, at about 0.5 to 1 ug, was reverse transcribed with random hexamers. Across 54 Vbeta and 13 Jbeta, immunoSEQ multiplex PCR amplified TCR beta CDR3. TCRdb recomputed calls from the immunoSEQ multiplex PCR reads with MiXCR, one row per CDR3 protein. The repertoire holds some 75,000 distinct CDR3 sequences, under 95% seen once, with approximately 0.5% in the top ten. This clonotype was sampled from a human donor with Susac syndrome. The sequencing sample was made of CD8+ T cells from PBMCs. The chain joins TRBV10-3 to TRBJ2-3; a possible D gene is TRBD2 (5 bases). The CDR3 region has the DNA TGTGCCATCAGTGAGTCCACTGACTACACAGATACGCAGTATTTT. It codes for CAISESTDYTDTQYF.